Listed below are T cell receptor beta chains from one sample, sequenced in a study of T cells in Graves' hyperthyroidism and ophthalmopathy. From the multiplex PCR reads, TCRdb called clonotypes with MiXCR, one entry per CDR3 protein. The table shows hundreds of thousands of distinct CDR3 sequences, with less than 25% occurring only once. The material sequenced was blood. These receptors were collected from a man in his thirties or forties with Graves' ophthalmopathy. Each CDR3 is given with its conserved first and last residue. Fields, in order: D gene, J gene, V gene, clone size, CDR3 protein, CDR3 DNA. D genes are given only for firm matches. A row's size may be missing; if present it is once, few, many or a size class.

d_call: TRBD1
j_call: TRBJ2-1
v_call: TRBV11-3
clone_size: many
cdr3_aa: CASSTGTVTYNEQFF
cdr3_nt: TGTGCCAGCAGTACGGGGACAGTAACCTACAATGAGCAGTTCTTC

d_call: NA
j_call: TRBJ2-3
v_call: TRBV12-3/TRBV12-4
clone_size: many
cdr3_aa: CAGTGTQPQAGESTDTQYF
cdr3_nt: TGTGCCGGAACCGGGACACAACCTCAAGCGGGCGAAAGCACAGATACGCAGTATTTT

d_call: TRBD2
j_call: TRBJ2-7
v_call: TRBV10-3
clone_size: NA
cdr3_aa: CAISRAGGSYEQYF
cdr3_nt: TGTGCCATCAGCCGAGCGGGAGGGAGCTACGAGCAGTACTTC

d_call: NA
j_call: TRBJ2-7
v_call: TRBV7-3
clone_size: NA
cdr3_aa: CASTSRDRRDEQYF
cdr3_nt: TGTGCCAGCACCTCCCGTGACCGCCGAGACGAGCAGTACTTC

d_call: NA
j_call: TRBJ2-6
v_call: TRBV12-3/TRBV12-4
clone_size: NA
cdr3_aa: CASRIDISGANVLTF
cdr3_nt: TGTGCCAGCAGGATAGACATCTCTGGGGCCAACGTCCTGACTTTC

d_call: NA
j_call: TRBJ2-5
v_call: TRBV28
clone_size: few
cdr3_aa: CASSFLSRAETQYF
cdr3_nt: TGTGCCAGCAGTTTTTTATCCAGGGCAGAGACCCAGTACTTC

d_call: NA
j_call: TRBJ2-1
v_call: TRBV5-4
clone_size: NA
cdr3_aa: CASSLSGLGYNEQFF
cdr3_nt: TGTGCCAGCAGCTTATCTGGGCTAGGCTACAATGAGCAGTTCTTC

d_call: TRBD2
j_call: TRBJ2-5
v_call: TRBV12-3/TRBV12-4
clone_size: NA
cdr3_aa: CASRPGGSQETQYF
cdr3_nt: TGTGCCAGCAGGCCGGGAGGGAGCCAAGAGACCCAGTACTTC

d_call: TRBD2
j_call: TRBJ2-7
v_call: TRBV7-2
clone_size: many
cdr3_aa: CASSLSGGRAYEQYF
cdr3_nt: TGTGCCAGCAGCTTATCTGGCGGGAGGGCCTACGAGCAGTACTTC

d_call: NA
j_call: TRBJ2-1
v_call: TRBV20-1
clone_size: many
cdr3_aa: CSAREGAQSYEQFF
cdr3_nt: TGCAGTGCTAGAGAAGGTGCACAGTCCTATGAGCAGTTCTTC

d_call: TRBD2
j_call: TRBJ2-1
v_call: TRBV2
clone_size: NA
cdr3_aa: CASSEASGKYNEQFF
cdr3_nt: TGTGCCAGCAGTGAGGCTAGCGGGAAGTACAATGAGCAGTTCTTC

d_call: NA
j_call: TRBJ2-7
v_call: TRBV5-1
clone_size: NA
cdr3_aa: CASSSETGSYEQYF
cdr3_nt: TGCGCCAGCAGCTCAGAAACAGGCTCCTACGAGCAGTACTTC

d_call: TRBD1
j_call: TRBJ2-7
v_call: TRBV11-2
clone_size: many
cdr3_aa: CASSARQGPYEQYF
cdr3_nt: TGTGCCAGCAGCGCCCGACAGGGGCCCTACGAGCAGTACTTC

d_call: TRBD2
j_call: TRBJ2-3
v_call: TRBV7-9
clone_size: few
cdr3_aa: CASSLRSTSGTDTQYF
cdr3_nt: TGTGCCAGCAGCTTGAGGTCGACTAGCGGTACAGATACGCAGTATTTT

d_call: TRBD2
j_call: TRBJ2-1
v_call: TRBV12-5
clone_size: NA
cdr3_aa: CASGLPGGLAGANEQFF
cdr3_nt: TGTGCTAGTGGTTTGCCAGGGGGACTAGCGGGAGCAAATGAGCAGTTCTTC

d_call: TRBD2
j_call: TRBJ2-5
v_call: TRBV12-3/TRBV12-4
clone_size: many
cdr3_aa: CASSETPLGPTRGRAYF
cdr3_nt: TGTGCCAGCAGTGAGACCCCACTCGGGCCTACCAGAGGGAGGGCGTACTTC

d_call: NA
j_call: TRBJ2-3
v_call: TRBV9
clone_size: few
cdr3_aa: CASSEGGRKTQYF
cdr3_nt: TGTGCCAGCAGCGAGGGGGGGAGAAAGACGCAGTATTTT

d_call: NA
j_call: TRBJ2-1
v_call: TRBV28
clone_size: many
cdr3_aa: CASSPEGPGAVSYNEQFF
cdr3_nt: TGTGCCAGCAGCCCTGAGGGTCCAGGGGCTGTATCCTACAATGAGCAGTTCTTC

d_call: TRBD2
j_call: TRBJ2-2
v_call: TRBV10-3
clone_size: NA
cdr3_aa: CAISVGLALNTGELFF
cdr3_nt: TGTGCCATCAGTGTGGGACTAGCACTGAACACCGGGGAGCTGTTTTTT

d_call: NA
j_call: TRBJ1-1
v_call: TRBV5-5
clone_size: few
cdr3_aa: CASSSSYTEAFF
cdr3_nt: TGTGCCAGCAGCTCCTCTTACACTGAAGCTTTCTTT

d_call: TRBD1
j_call: TRBJ2-7
v_call: TRBV20-1
clone_size: many
cdr3_aa: CSAREDRGVYEQYF
cdr3_nt: TGCAGTGCTAGAGAAGACAGGGGGGTATACGAGCAGTACTTC

d_call: TRBD2
j_call: TRBJ2-1
v_call: TRBV7-9
clone_size: once
cdr3_aa: CASSLPPSGRIHNEQFF
cdr3_nt: TGTGCCAGCAGCTTACCACCTAGCGGGAGAATCCACAATGAGCAGTTCTTC

d_call: TRBD1
j_call: TRBJ1-1
v_call: TRBV6-1
clone_size: many
cdr3_aa: CASRQGGAGSTEAFF
cdr3_nt: TGTGCCAGCAGACAAGGGGGCGCGGGGAGCACTGAAGCTTTCTTT

d_call: TRBD1
j_call: TRBJ2-3
v_call: TRBV28
clone_size: once
cdr3_aa: CASSHRGQGTDTQYF
cdr3_nt: TGTGCCAGCAGTCACAGGGGGCAGGGCACAGATACGCAGTATTTT

d_call: TRBD2
j_call: TRBJ2-4
v_call: TRBV11-2
clone_size: NA
cdr3_aa: CASSGDLLAGGPSKNIQYF
cdr3_nt: TGTGCCAGCAGCGGGGACCTACTAGCGGGAGGGCCTAGCAAAAACATTCAGTACTTC

d_call: NA
j_call: TRBJ2-3
v_call: TRBV19
clone_size: NA
cdr3_aa: CASSIEGGGVTQYF
cdr3_nt: TGTGCCAGTAGTATAGAGGGCGGAGGGGTTACGCAGTATTTT

d_call: NA
j_call: TRBJ2-7
v_call: TRBV4-1
clone_size: few
cdr3_aa: CASSHSGALSYEQYF
cdr3_nt: TGCGCCAGCAGCCATTCAGGGGCTCTAAGCTACGAGCAGTACTTC

d_call: NA
j_call: TRBJ2-2
v_call: TRBV19
clone_size: NA
cdr3_aa: CASSVTVAGELFF
cdr3_nt: TGTGCCAGTAGTGTCACAGTCGCCGGGGAGCTGTTTTTT

d_call: NA
j_call: TRBJ1-6
v_call: TRBV15
clone_size: NA
cdr3_aa: CATSRDQNSGSFYNSPLHF
cdr3_nt: TGTGCCACCAGCAGAGATCAGAACTCAGGGAGCTTCTATAATTCACCCCTCCACTTT

d_call: NA
j_call: TRBJ1-1
v_call: TRBV5-6
clone_size: many
cdr3_aa: CASSHLAGGRTEAFF
cdr3_nt: TGTGCCAGCAGCCACCTTGCCGGGGGCCGGACTGAAGCTTTCTTT

d_call: NA
j_call: TRBJ1-2
v_call: TRBV6-2/TRBV6-3
clone_size: NA
cdr3_aa: CASKGGDGGYTF
cdr3_nt: TGTGCCAGCAAGGGAGGGGACGGCGGCTACACCTTC

d_call: TRBD2
j_call: TRBJ2-5
v_call: TRBV27
clone_size: NA
cdr3_aa: CASSLGRTSGNQETQYF
cdr3_nt: TGTGCCAGCAGTTTGGGCCGGACTAGCGGGAACCAAGAGACCCAGTACTTC

d_call: NA
j_call: TRBJ2-1
v_call: TRBV20-1
clone_size: few
cdr3_aa: CSADTSRRINEQFF
cdr3_nt: TGCAGTGCTGATACTAGCAGGAGGATCAATGAGCAGTTCTTC

d_call: NA
j_call: TRBJ1-5
v_call: TRBV7-2
clone_size: many
cdr3_aa: CASSKGSGQPQHF
cdr3_nt: TGTGCCAGCAGTAAGGGGTCGGGTCAGCCCCAGCATTTT

d_call: NA
j_call: TRBJ2-1
v_call: TRBV20-1
clone_size: NA
cdr3_aa: CSARGQTNEQFF
cdr3_nt: TGCAGTGCTAGAGGACAGACTAATGAGCAGTTCTTC

d_call: NA
j_call: TRBJ2-1
v_call: TRBV7-9
clone_size: many
cdr3_aa: CASSYEGASYNEQFF
cdr3_nt: TGTGCCAGCAGCTACGAAGGAGCCTCCTACAATGAGCAGTTCTTC

d_call: NA
j_call: TRBJ1-2
v_call: TRBV2
clone_size: few
cdr3_aa: CASSEVGTAGYTF
cdr3_nt: TGTGCCAGCAGTGAAGTTGGGACCGCTGGCTACACCTTC

d_call: NA
j_call: TRBJ1-2
v_call: TRBV2
clone_size: NA
cdr3_aa: CASSETQRYGYTF
cdr3_nt: TGTGCCAGCAGTGAAACCCAACGCTATGGCTACACCTTC

d_call: TRBD2
j_call: TRBJ2-7
v_call: TRBV6-1
clone_size: many
cdr3_aa: CASSPTRLAGYYEQYF
cdr3_nt: TGTGCCAGCAGTCCGACGAGGCTAGCGGGGTACTACGAGCAGTACTTC

d_call: NA
j_call: TRBJ1-2
v_call: TRBV6-2/TRBV6-3
clone_size: NA
cdr3_aa: CASSYSRQSTSYGYTF
cdr3_nt: TGTGCCAGCAGTTACTCTCGGCAGAGCACGTCCTATGGCTACACCTTC

d_call: NA
j_call: TRBJ1-4
v_call: TRBV20-1
clone_size: many
cdr3_aa: CSARLSAATNEKLFF
cdr3_nt: TGCAGTGCTAGGTTGTCGGCTGCAACTAATGAAAAACTGTTTTTT

d_call: NA
j_call: TRBJ2-3
v_call: TRBV7-8
clone_size: NA
cdr3_aa: CASSSLSSGGTDTQYF
cdr3_nt: TGTGCCAGCAGCTCCCTTAGCAGTGGGGGCACAGATACGCAGTATTTT

d_call: TRBD2
j_call: TRBJ2-1
v_call: TRBV6-1
clone_size: many
cdr3_aa: CASTPSALIGTSGIPVGNEQFF
cdr3_nt: TGTGCCAGCACTCCATCCGCCTTGATTGGAACTAGCGGGATCCCAGTAGGCAATGAGCAGTTCTTC

d_call: NA
j_call: TRBJ2-7
v_call: TRBV30
clone_size: many
cdr3_aa: CAWSVGRSYEQYF
cdr3_nt: TGTGCCTGGAGTGTAGGCAGGTCCTACGAGCAGTACTTC

d_call: NA
j_call: TRBJ2-3
v_call: TRBV25-1
clone_size: few
cdr3_aa: CASSGRGADTQYF
cdr3_nt: TGTGCCAGCAGTGGACGGGGGGCGGATACGCAGTATTTT

d_call: NA
j_call: TRBJ1-5
v_call: TRBV12-3/TRBV12-4
clone_size: many
cdr3_aa: CASSWAVNQPQHF
cdr3_nt: TGTGCCAGCAGTTGGGCAGTCAATCAGCCCCAGCATTTT

d_call: NA
j_call: TRBJ1-4
v_call: TRBV2
clone_size: many
cdr3_aa: CASSKQQSPPLGEKLFF
cdr3_nt: TGTGCCAGCAGTAAACAACAGTCCCCACCCCTGGGCGAAAAACTGTTTTTT

d_call: NA
j_call: TRBJ1-1
v_call: TRBV20-1
clone_size: many
cdr3_aa: CSATPGRGSNTEAFF
cdr3_nt: TGCAGTGCTACTCCAGGACGCGGATCGAACACTGAAGCTTTCTTT

d_call: NA
j_call: TRBJ1-5
v_call: TRBV10-2
clone_size: NA
cdr3_aa: CASSPGGAPNQPQHF
cdr3_nt: TGCGCCAGCAGTCCTGGGGGGGCCCCTAATCAGCCCCAGCATTTT